This entry lists 2 T cell receptor beta chains sequenced from one sample in a study of tumor-infiltrating lymphocytes in primary liver carcinoma. A constant-region primer served to make TCR beta cDNA from approximately 490 ng total RNA. Slightly modified ARM-PCR served as the procedure for the TCR beta libraries. These libraries came from three rounds of nested multiplex PCR. Use of TRBV1-TRBV30 forward primers with a C-beta reverse primer characterized the first two PCR rounds, which lasted about 9 cycles each. A single record per CDR3 protein comes from TCRdb applying MiXCR to the multiplex PCR reads. In the table there are roughly 78,000 distinct CDR3 sequences, over 55% of which are singletons. For each extraction, RNA and DNA were obtained together from around 20-30 mg of unsorted bulk tissue. Sequenced input: liver tumor tissue from sampling region 4. Subset specified: tumor region T4, right-lateral pole. These receptors were collected from a woman aged 55-75 years with primary liver carcinoma and hepatitis B virus infection.

Turning to this clonotype: One end of the junction does not line up with germline, which may come from a read error. The chain recombines TRBV6-1 with TRBJ2-6; no reliable D call. Germline V lookup: CDR1 MNHNS, CDR2 SASEGT. The CDR3 spans 14 residues. The CDR3 DNA is TGTACCAGCAGTGAGAGCTCTGGGACCAACGTCCTGACTTTC. Its protein is CTSSESSGTNVLTF.

Comments on this clonotype: A much larger clone differs from this one at a single base, so this may be a read error. J is TRBJ2-5 and V is TRBV2, with D perhaps matching TRBD2 (6 bases). Germline CDR1 SNHLY, CDR2 FYNNEI. The CDR3 sequence is 12 residues long. The CDR3 spells CASLSSGESQYF. As DNA, the CDR3 is TGTGCCAGCTTAAGCTCGGGGGAGAGCCAGTACTTC.